Below are 5 T cell receptor beta chains sequenced from a single sample in a study of blood T cell repertoires in COVID-19. Sequenced by immunoSEQ multiplex PCR; TCRdb stores in-frame clones only, minus some. The table includes more than 95,000 clones, 86% detected once. Sequencing was done on a sample of peripheral blood. Receptors originate from a human donor in a cohort sampled during active COVID-19.

The genes are TRBV7-9 and TRBJ2-4; D may be TRBD2 (5 bases). V gave up 2 bases and J gave up 6 bases, with 5 bases separating them. In germline, CDR1 is SEHNR, CDR2 FQNEAQ (reference sequence). The CDR3 length is 12 residues. CDR3 nucleotide sequence: TGTGCCAGCAGCTTACGGGGAAACATTCAGTACTTC. It translates to CASSLRGNIQYF.

The gene calls are TRBV3-1 (or the pseudogene TRBV3-2) and TRBJ2-6; D may be TRBD1 (6 bases). The CDR3 runs 15 residues. The ends were cut back, 3 bases at V and 3 bases at J, with 9 bases in the middle. Germline V gives CDR1 LGHDT, CDR2 YNNKEL (reference sequence). The chain's CDR3 is CASSHHRVGANVLTF. The CDR3 DNA follows: TGTGCCAGCAGCCACCACAGGGTTGGGGCCAACGTCCTGACTTTC.

V and J are TRBV5-1 and TRBJ2-4, with D possibly matching TRBD1 (6 bases). The CDR3 is 13 amino acids. Trimming took 6 bases from V and 9 from J, leaving 16 bases between them. The germline CDR1 and CDR2 sequences are SGHRS and YFSETQ. In DNA form, the CDR3 reads TGCGCCAGCATGGGGGCCGCGACCGGCATTCAGTACTTC. It encodes CASMGAATGIQYF.

The V call is TRBV7-2, the J call TRBJ1-2; D perhaps matches TRBD1 (5 bases). This CDR3 contains 13 residues. In germline, CDR1 is SGHTA, CDR2 FQGNSA. The V gene lost 4 bases and the J gene lost 6 bases, with 12 bases spanning the gap. The CDR3 spells CASSSGNRDGYTF. The CDR3 coding sequence is TGTGCCAGCAGCTCAGGGAATAGGGATGGCTACACCTTC.

Only one count was recorded for this clone. The chain links TRBV5-1 to TRBJ2-3, with TRBD1 as a possible D gene (6 bases). The V end was cut by 4 bases, the J end by 2 bases, with 14 bases between. CDR1 SGHRS and CDR2 YFSETQ come from the germline V gene. The CDR3 contains 15 residues. CDR3 nucleotides: TGCGCCAGCAGCAAGGGACAAACTTCCACAGATACGCAGTATTTT. Protein: CASSKGQTSTDTQYF.